This T cell receptor (beta chain) was obtained from a study of T cell responses to AZD1222 COVID-19 vaccine. Germline V gene data show CDR1 as LGHDT and CDR2 as YNNKEL (reference sequence). Trimming took off 4 bases at V and 5 bases at J, with 20 bases between the two ends. The CDR3 is 16 residues long. Assay used: immunoSEQ multiplex PCR; TCRdb lists only in-frame clones, some missing. The sample yields some 150,000 clones, 85% to 95% seen once. The source was peripheral blood, collected on day 0 of AZD1222 vaccination. This clonotype was sampled from an adult in good health. The chain recombines TRBV3-1 (or the pseudogene TRBV3-2) with TRBJ2-5; no clear D gene. Here the CDR3 reads CASSLPMGSRRETQYF. The CDR3 DNA follows: TGTGCCAGCAGCCTCCCCATGGGCTCCCGCAGGGAGACCCAGTACTTC.